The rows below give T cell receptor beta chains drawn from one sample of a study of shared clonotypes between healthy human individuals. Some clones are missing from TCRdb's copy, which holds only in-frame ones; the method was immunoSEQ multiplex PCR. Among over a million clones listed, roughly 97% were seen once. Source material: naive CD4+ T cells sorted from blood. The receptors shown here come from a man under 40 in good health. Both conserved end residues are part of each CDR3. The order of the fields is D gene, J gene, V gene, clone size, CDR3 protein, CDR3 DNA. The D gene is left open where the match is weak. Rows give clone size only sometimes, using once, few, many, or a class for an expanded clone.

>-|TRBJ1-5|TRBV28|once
CASSLRGEVYSNQPQHF
TGTGCCAGCAGTTTACGGGGGGAGGTTTATAGCAATCAGCCCCAGCATTTT
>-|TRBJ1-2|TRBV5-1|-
CASSLLTGTATNYGYTF
TGCGCCAGCAGCTTGCTGACAGGAACTGCAACTAACTATGGCTACACCTTC
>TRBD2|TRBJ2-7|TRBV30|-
CAWSWEGPAGYSYEQYF
TGTGCCTGGAGTTGGGAGGGGCCAGCGGGTTATTCCTACGAGCAGTACTTC
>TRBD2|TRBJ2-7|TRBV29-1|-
CSVGGGRAGGEQYF
TGCAGCGTTGGAGGCGGGAGGGCCGGGGGTGAGCAGTACTTC
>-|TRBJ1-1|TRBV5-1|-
CASSFGWRIDGTEAFF
TGCGCCAGCAGCTTCGGGTGGCGGATTGATGGCACTGAAGCTTTCTTT
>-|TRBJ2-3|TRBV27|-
CASTDLGLTDTQYF
TGTGCCAGCACCGACCTAGGGCTCACAGATACGCAGTATTTT
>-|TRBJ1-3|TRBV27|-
CASSLSGQVGNTIYF
TGTGCCAGCAGTTTATCCGGTCAGGTTGGAAACACCATATATTTT
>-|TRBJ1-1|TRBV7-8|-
CASSLEGYLEAFF
TGTGCCAGCAGCTTAGAAGGGTACCTCGAAGCTTTCTTT
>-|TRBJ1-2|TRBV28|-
CASSVPQVNYGYTF
TGTGCCAGCAGTGTACCCCAGGTTAACTATGGCTACACCTTC
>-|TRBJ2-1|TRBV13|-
CASSALTWGNEQFF
TGTGCCAGCAGCGCACTTACTTGGGGGAATGAGCAGTTCTTC
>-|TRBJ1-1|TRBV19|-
CASSIVSDSNTEAFF
TGTGCCAGTAGTATCGTTTCCGACAGCAACACTGAAGCTTTCTTT
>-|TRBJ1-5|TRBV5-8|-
CASSGIGGGNQPQHF
TGTGCCAGCAGCGGGATTGGGGGGGGTAATCAGCCCCAGCATTTT
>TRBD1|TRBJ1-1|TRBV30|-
CAWSVQGLGTEAFF
TGTGCCTGGAGTGTACAGGGGTTGGGCACTGAAGCTTTCTTT
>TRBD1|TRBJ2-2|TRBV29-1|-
CSVAGQGAGELFF
TGCAGCGTTGCGGGACAGGGGGCCGGGGAGCTGTTTTTT